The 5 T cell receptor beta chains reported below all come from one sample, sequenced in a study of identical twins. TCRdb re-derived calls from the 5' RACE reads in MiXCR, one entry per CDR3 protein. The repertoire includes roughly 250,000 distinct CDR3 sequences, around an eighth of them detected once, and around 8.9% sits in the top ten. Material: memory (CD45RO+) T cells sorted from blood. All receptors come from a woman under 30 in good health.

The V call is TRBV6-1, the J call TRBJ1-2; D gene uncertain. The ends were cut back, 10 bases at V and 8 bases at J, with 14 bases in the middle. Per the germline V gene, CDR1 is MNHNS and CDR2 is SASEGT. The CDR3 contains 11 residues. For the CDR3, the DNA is TGTGCCACCTTGTTCGGAATGGGCTACACCTTC. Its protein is CATLFGMGYTF.

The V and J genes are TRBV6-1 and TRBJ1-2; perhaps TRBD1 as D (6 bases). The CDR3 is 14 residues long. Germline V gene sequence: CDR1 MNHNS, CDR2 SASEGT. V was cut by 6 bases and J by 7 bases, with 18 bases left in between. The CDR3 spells CASSPGGGLGGYTF. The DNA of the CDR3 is TGTGCCAGCAGCCCAGGAGGGGGGCTTGGTGGCTACACCTTC.

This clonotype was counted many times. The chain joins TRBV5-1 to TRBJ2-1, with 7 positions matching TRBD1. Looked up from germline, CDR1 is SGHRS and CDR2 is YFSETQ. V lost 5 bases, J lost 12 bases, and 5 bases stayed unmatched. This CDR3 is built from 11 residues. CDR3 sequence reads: CASSDRAWQFF. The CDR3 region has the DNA TGCGCCAGCAGTGACAGGGCATGGCAGTTCTTC. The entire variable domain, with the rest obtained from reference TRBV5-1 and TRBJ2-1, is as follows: KAGVTQTPRYLIKTRGQQVTLSCSPISGHRSVSWYQQTPGQGLQFLFEYFSETQRNKGNFPGRFSGRQFSNSRSEMNVSTLELGDSALYLCASSDRAWQFFGPGTRLTVL.

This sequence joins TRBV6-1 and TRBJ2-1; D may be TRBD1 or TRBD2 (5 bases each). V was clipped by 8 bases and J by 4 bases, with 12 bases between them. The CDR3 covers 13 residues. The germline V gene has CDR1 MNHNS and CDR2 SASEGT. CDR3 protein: CASLPGAYNEQFF. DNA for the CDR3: TGTGCCAGCCTCCCCGGGGCTTACAATGAGCAGTTCTTC.

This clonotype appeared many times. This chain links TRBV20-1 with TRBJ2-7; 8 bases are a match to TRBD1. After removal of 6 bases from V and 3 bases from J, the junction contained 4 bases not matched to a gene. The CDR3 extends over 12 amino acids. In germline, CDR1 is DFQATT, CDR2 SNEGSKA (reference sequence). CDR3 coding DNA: TGCAGTGCCACCGACAGGGGCTACGAGCAGTACTTC. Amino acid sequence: CSATDRGYEQYF.